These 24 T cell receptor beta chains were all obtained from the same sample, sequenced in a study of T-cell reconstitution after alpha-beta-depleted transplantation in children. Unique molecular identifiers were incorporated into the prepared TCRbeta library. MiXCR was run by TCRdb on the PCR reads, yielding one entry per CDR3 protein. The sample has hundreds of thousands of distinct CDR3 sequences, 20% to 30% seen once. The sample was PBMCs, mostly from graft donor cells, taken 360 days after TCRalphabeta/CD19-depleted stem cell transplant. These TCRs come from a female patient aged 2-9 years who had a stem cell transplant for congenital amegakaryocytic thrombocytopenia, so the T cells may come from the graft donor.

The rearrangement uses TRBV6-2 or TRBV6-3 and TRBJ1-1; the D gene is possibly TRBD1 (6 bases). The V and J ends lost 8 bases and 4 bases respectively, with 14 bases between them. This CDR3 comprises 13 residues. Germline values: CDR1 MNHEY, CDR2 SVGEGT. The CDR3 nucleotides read TGTGCCAGCCGCCCCGGGGGCGGCACTGAAGCTTTCTTT. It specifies CASRPGGGTEAFF.

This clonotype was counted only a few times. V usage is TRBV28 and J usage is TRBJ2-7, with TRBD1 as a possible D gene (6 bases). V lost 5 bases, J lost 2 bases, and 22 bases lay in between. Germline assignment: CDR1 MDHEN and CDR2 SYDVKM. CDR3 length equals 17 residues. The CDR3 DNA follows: TGTGCCAGCAGTCAACCGAGCGGACAGACAGTTACCTACGAGCAGTACTTC. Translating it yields CASSQPSGQTVTYEQYF.

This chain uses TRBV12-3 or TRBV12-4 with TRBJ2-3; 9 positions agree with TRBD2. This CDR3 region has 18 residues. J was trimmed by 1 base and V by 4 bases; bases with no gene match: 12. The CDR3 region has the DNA TGTGCCAGCAGTTCCGACCTTGAGCGGGGGGCCCGCACAGATACGCAGTATTTT. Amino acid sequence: CASSSDLERGARTDTQYF.

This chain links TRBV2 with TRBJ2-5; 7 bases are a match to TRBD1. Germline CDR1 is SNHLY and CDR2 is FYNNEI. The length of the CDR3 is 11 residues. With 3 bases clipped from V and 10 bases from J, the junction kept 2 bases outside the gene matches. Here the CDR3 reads CASSDWTGQYF. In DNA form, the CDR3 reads TGTGCCAGCAGTGATTGGACAGGCCAGTACTTC.

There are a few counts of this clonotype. CDR3 region: CASSQDVIYGYTF. CDR3 DNA sequence: TGCGCCAGCAGCCAAGATGTAATCTATGGCTACACCTTC. The gene calls are TRBV4-1 and TRBJ1-2; D not certain. The CDR3 sequence is 13 residues long. V gave up 0 bases and J gave up 4 bases, with 6 bases separating them. In germline, CDR1 is MGHRA, CDR2 YSYEKL.

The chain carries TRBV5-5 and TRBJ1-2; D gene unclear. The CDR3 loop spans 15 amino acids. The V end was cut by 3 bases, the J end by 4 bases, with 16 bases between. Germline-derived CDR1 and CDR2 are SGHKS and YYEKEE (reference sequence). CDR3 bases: TGTGCCAGCAGCTCGACCCAACCTGAACTCTATGGCTACACCTTC. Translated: CASSSTQPELYGYTF.

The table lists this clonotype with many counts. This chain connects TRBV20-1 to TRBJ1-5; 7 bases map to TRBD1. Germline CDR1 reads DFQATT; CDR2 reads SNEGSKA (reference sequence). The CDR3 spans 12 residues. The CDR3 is CSARQGNQPQHF. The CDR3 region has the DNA TGCAGCGCAAGACAGGGAAATCAGCCCCAGCATTTT.

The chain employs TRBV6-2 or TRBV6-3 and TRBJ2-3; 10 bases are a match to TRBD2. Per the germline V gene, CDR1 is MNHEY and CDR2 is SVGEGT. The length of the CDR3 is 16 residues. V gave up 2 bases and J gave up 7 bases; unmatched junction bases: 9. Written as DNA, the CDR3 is TGTGCCAGCAGTTACGAAAGTGGAGCGGGAGGGAATACGCAGTATTTT. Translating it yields CASSYESGAGGNTQYF.

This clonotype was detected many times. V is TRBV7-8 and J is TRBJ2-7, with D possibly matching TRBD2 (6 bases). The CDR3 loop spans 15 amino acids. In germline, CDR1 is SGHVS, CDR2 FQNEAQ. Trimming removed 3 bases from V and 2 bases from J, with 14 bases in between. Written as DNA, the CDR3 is TGTGCCAGCAGCTTCAGGCGGGGACCAACCTACGAGCAGTACTTC. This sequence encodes CASSFRRGPTYEQYF.

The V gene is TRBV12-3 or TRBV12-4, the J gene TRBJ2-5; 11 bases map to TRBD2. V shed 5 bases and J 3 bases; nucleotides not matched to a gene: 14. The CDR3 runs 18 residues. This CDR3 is CASSLGTSGRQVKETQYF. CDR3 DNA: TGTGCCAGCAGTCTGGGGACTAGCGGTAGACAAGTAAAAGAGACCCAGTACTTC.

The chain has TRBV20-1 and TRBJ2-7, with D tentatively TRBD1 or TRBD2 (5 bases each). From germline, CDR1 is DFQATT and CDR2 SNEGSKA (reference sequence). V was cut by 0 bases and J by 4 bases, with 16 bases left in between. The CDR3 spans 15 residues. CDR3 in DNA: TGCAGTGCTAGAGATCACGGGTCCGGGGCATACGAGCAGTACTTC. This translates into CSARDHGSGAYEQYF.

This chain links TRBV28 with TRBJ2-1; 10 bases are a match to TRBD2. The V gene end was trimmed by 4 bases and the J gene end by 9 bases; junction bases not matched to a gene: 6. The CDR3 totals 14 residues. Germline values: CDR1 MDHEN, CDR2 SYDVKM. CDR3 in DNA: TGTGCCAGCAGTTGGCTAGCGGGAGATGGTGAGCAGTTCTTC. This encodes CASSWLAGDGEQFF.

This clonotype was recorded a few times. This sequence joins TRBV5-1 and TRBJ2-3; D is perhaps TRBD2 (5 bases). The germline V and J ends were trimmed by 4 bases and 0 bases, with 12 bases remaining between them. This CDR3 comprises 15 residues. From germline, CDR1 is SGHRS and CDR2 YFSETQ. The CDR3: CASSPSSPSTDTQYF. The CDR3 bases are TGCGCCAGCAGCCCTAGCAGCCCTAGCACAGATACGCAGTATTTT.

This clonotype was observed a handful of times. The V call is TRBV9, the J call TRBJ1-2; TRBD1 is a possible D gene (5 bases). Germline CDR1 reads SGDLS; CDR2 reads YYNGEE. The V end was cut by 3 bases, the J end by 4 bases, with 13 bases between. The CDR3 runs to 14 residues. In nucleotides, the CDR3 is TGTGCCAGCAGCGCCGGGGGGAGGTTCTATGGCTACACCTTC. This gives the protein CASSAGGRFYGYTF.

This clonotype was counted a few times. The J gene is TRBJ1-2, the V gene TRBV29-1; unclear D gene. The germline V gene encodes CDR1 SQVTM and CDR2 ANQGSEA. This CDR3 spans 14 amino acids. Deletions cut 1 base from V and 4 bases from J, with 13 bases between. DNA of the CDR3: TGCAGCGTTGAAGGACCTTACGGTTCCTATGGCTACACCTTC. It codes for CSVEGPYGSYGYTF.

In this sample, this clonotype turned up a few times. The DNA of the CDR3 is TGCGCCAGCAGCGCGCCTGGGGAAGACTATGGCTACACCTTC. Residues: CASSAPGEDYGYTF. The chain employs TRBV5-1 and TRBJ1-2; D gene unclear. Trimming cost V 4 bases and J 3 bases, with 13 bases left between them. Germline V gene sequence: CDR1 SGHRS, CDR2 YFSETQ. There are 14 residues in the CDR3.

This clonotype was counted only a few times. The CDR3 DNA follows: TGTGCCAGTAGCAGCGAGGACGTCGAAGCTTTCTTT. Protein product: CASSSEDVEAFF. The chain employs TRBV19 and TRBJ1-1; D not certain. Deletions cut 6 bases from V and 8 bases from J, with 13 bases between. The CDR3 loop spans 12 amino acids. Per the germline V gene, CDR1 is LNHDA and CDR2 is SQIVND (reference sequence).

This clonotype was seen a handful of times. CDR3: CSVRGTGNQPQHF. CDR3 bases: TGCAGCGTTAGGGGGACAGGGAATCAGCCCCAGCATTTT. The V call is TRBV29-1, the J call TRBJ1-5; 9 positions agree with TRBD1. This CDR3 has 13 residues. Germline V CDR1 and CDR2: SQVTM, ANQGSEA. Trimming at V came to 5 bases and at J to 4 bases, leaving 3 bases not matched to a gene.

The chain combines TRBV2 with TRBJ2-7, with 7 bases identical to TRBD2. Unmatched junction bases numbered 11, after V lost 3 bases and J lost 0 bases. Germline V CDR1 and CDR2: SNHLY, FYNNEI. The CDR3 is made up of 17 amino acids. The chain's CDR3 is CASSEPLAASSSYEQYF. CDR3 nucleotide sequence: TGTGCCAGCAGTGAGCCCCTAGCGGCCTCAAGCTCCTACGAGCAGTACTTC. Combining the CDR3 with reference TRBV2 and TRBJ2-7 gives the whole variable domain EPEVTQTPSHQVTQMGQEVILRCVPISNHLYFYWYRQILGQKVEFLVSFYNNEISEKSEIFDDQFSVERPDGSNFTLKIRSTKLEDSAMYFCASSEPLAASSSYEQYFGPGTRLTVT.

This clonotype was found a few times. CDR3 protein: CASSPFRGRVAEAFF. CDR3 in DNA: TGTGCCAGCAGTCCTTTCCGGGGTCGGGTCGCTGAAGCTTTCTTT. This chain connects TRBV28 to TRBJ1-1; D is ambiguous. The V and J ends lost 5 bases and 6 bases respectively, with 19 bases between them. The CDR3 spans 15 residues. Germline V gives CDR1 MDHEN, CDR2 SYDVKM.

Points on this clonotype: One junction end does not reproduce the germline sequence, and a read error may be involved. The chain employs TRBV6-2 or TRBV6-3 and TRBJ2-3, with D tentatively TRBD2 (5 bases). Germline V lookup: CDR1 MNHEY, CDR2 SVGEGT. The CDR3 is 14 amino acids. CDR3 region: CASIYGMEVDTQYF. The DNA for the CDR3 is TGTGCCAGCATTTACGGGATGGAGGTAGATACGCAGTATTTT.

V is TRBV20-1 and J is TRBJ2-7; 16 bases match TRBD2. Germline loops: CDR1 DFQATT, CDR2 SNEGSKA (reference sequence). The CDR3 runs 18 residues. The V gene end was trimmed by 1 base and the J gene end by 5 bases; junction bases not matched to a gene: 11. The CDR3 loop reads CSARGWGPGLAGGNEQYF. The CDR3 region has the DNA TGCAGTGCTAGAGGGTGGGGCCCGGGACTAGCGGGGGGGAACGAGCAGTACTTC.

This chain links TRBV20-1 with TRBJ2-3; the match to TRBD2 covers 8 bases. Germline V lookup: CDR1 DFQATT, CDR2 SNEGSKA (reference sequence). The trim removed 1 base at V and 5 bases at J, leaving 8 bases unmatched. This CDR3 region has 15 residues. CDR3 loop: CSARAGREALDTQYF. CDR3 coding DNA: TGCAGTGCTAGAGCGGGGCGGGAGGCTCTAGATACGCAGTATTTT.

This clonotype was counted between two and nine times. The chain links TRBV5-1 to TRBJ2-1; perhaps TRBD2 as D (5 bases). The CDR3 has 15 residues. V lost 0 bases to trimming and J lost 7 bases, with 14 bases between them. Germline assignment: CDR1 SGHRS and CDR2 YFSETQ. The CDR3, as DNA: TGCGCCAGCAGCTTGGAGACGCTTACGGGGAATGAGCAGTTCTTC. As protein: CASSLETLTGNEQFF.